This is a list of T cell receptor beta chains from one sample in a study of post-analysis software for immune sequencing data. Using its own MiXCR run on the PCR reads, TCRdb lists one record per CDR3 protein. Found here are a few hundred thousand distinct CDR3 sequences, 34% of them singletons; the top ten hold roughly 6%. Sequenced: blood. Source of these receptors: a girl aged 2-17 years with multiple sclerosis. CDR3s include the opening cysteine and the closing phenylalanine or tryptophan. D genes are given only for firm matches. Only some rows state a clone size, as once, few, many or a class for expanded clones.

. | TRBJ2-5 | TRBV15 | . | CATSRWEPGGPLETQYF | TGTGCCACCAGCAGGTGGGAACCTGGGGGGCCGCTTGAGACCCAGTACTTC
. | TRBJ2-5 | TRBV14 | . | CASSQELAQYF | TGTGCCAGCAGCCAAGAGCTTGCCCAGTACTTC
. | TRBJ2-7 | TRBV12-3/TRBV12-4 | . | CASSPFAYEQYF | TGTGCCAGCAGTCCCTTTGCTTACGAGCAGTACTTC
TRBD1 | TRBJ2-1 | TRBV28 | once | CASSLPGQGSETQFF | TGTGCCAGCAGTTTACCAGGACAGGGATCAGAGACCCAGTTCTTC
. | TRBJ1-5 | TRBV20-1 | . | CSAASGQFNQPQHF | TGCAGTGCCGCATCCGGACAGTTCAATCAGCCCCAGCATTTT
. | TRBJ2-7 | TRBV20-1 | . | CSARGTRETSSYEQYF | TGCAGTGCTAGAGGGACCCGCGAGACGAGCTCCTACGAGCAGTACTTC
. | TRBJ1-6 | TRBV7-2 | few | CASSSRRESYNSPLHF | TGTGCCAGCAGCTCCCGTCGGGAGTCCTATAATTCACCCCTCCACTTT
. | TRBJ1-2 | TRBV12-3/TRBV12-4 | . | CASSQTADCGYTF | TGTGCCAGCAGCCAGACAGCGGACTGTGGCTACACCTTC
. | TRBJ1-2 | TRBV20-1 | . | CSSKEDRRYGYTF | TGCAGTTCAAAAGAGGACAGACGCTATGGCTACACCTTC
TRBD1 | TRBJ1-1 | TRBV18 | . | CASSPLTGVTEAFF | TGTGCCAGCTCACCCCTCACAGGGGTCACTGAAGCTTTCTTT
TRBD1 | TRBJ1-2 | TRBV3-1 | few | CASSQGGDRGQTYGYTF | TGTGCCAGCAGCCAAGGCGGGGACAGGGGCCAAACTTATGGCTACACCTTC
TRBD2 | TRBJ2-1 | TRBV6-5 | . | CASSYSSGGGNEQFF | TGTGCCAGCAGTTACTCCTCTGGCGGGGGCAATGAGCAGTTCTTC
. | TRBJ2-3 | TRBV27 | . | CASSARAGVTDTQYF | TGTGCCAGCAGTGCCCGGGCTGGGGTCACAGATACGCAGTATTTT
. | TRBJ2-5 | TRBV15 | . | CATSKTGTWGETQYF | TGTGCCACCAGCAAAACAGGGACCTGGGGAGAGACCCAGTACTTC
. | TRBJ1-2 | TRBV6-5 | few | CASSYSGADGYTF | TGTGCCAGCAGTTACTCGGGGGCTGATGGCTACACCTTC
. | TRBJ1-3 | TRBV6-6 | . | CASSLGGLENTIYF | TGTGCCAGCAGCCTGGGGGGCCTCGAGAACACCATATATTTT
TRBD1 | TRBJ2-7 | TRBV6-5 | few | CASRRGGTGRHEQYF | TGTGCCAGCAGAAGGGGGGGGACAGGGAGGCACGAGCAGTACTTC
. | TRBJ2-1 | TRBV5-1 | few | CASSLEDSYNEQFF | TGCGCCAGCAGCTTGGAGGACTCCTACAATGAGCAGTTCTTC
. | TRBJ2-7 | TRBV5-1 | few | CASSLVAQRSGYEQYF | TGCGCCAGCAGCTTGGTTGCCCAGAGGTCGGGCTACGAGCAGTACTTC
TRBD2 | TRBJ2-4 | TRBV2 | few | CASSEGLAGGENIQYF | TGTGCCAGCAGTGAAGGACTAGCGGGGGGAGAAAACATTCAGTACTTC
. | TRBJ1-5 | TRBV20-1 | few | CSANKVSGANSNQPQHF | TGCAGTGCTAATAAGGTCTCGGGGGCTAATAGCAATCAGCCCCAGCATTTT
. | TRBJ2-1 | TRBV6-1 | . | CASSEPKETQFF | TGTGCCAGCAGTGAGCCAAAAGAGACCCAGTTCTTC
. | TRBJ1-2 | TRBV5-1 | few | CASSKTDPNYGYTF | TGCGCCAGCAGCAAGACAGATCCTAACTATGGCTACACCTTC
. | TRBJ1-1 | TRBV10-1 | many | CASSGQTNTEAFF | TGCGCCAGCAGTGGTCAGACTAACACTGAAGCTTTCTTT
. | TRBJ1-2 | TRBV29-1 | . | CSVENQGWGGYTF | TGCAGCGTTGAAAATCAGGGGTGGGGTGGCTACACCTTC
. | TRBJ2-6 | TRBV4-3 | . | CASSLAQWGYDSGANVLTF | TGCGCCAGCAGCCTGGCACAGTGGGGGTATGACTCTGGGGCCAACGTCCTGACTTTC